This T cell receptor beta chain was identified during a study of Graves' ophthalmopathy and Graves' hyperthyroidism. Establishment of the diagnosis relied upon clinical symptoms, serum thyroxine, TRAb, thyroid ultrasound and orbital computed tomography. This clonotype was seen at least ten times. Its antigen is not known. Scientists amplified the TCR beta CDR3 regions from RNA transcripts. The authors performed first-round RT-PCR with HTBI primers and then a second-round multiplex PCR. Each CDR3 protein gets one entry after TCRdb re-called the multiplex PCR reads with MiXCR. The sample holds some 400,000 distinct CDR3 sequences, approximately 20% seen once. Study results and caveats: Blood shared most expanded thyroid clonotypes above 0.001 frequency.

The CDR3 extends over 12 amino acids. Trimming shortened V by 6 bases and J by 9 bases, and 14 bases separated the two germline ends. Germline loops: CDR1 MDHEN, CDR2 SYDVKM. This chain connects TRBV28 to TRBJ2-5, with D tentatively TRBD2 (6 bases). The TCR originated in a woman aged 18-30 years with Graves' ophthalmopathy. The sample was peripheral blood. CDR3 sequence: CASSERRRAQYF. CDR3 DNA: TGTGCCAGCAGCGAGCGGCGGAGGGCCCAGTACTTC.